The 23 T cell receptor beta chains listed next were all sequenced from one sample in a study of vaccination and CD4 T cells after COVID-19. The treatment was: approximately 11-day PBMC culture with coronavirus spike peptide pools or control peptides (ViraFEST assay). From the unexposed donor, CD4+ T cells were collected ahead of the COVID-19 pandemic (2011-2018). With the Oncomine TCR Beta short-read assay, DNA from cultured CD4+ T cells was sequenced. TCRdb reanalysed the PCR reads using MiXCR and keeps one entry per CDR3 protein. The data contain 9,000 to 9,500 distinct CDR3 sequences, about half of them singletons. For these receptors, no antigen is known. Sequencing was performed on CD4+ T cells from blood, cultured in vitro. The source is a human donor in good health.

J is TRBJ2-5 and V is TRBV10-2, with D perhaps matching TRBD1 or TRBD2 (6 bases each). In germline, CDR1 is WSHSY, CDR2 SAAADI. This CDR3 region has 13 residues. Trimming removed 3 bases from V and 7 bases from J, with 12 bases in between. In DNA form, the CDR3 reads TGCGCCAGCAGTGAACAACAGGGAGGGACCCAGTACTTC. Its protein product is CASSEQQGGTQYF.

The chain uses TRBV21-1 and TRBJ2-3. TRBV21-1 is a listed pseudogene. The CDR3 totals 16 residues. The CDR3 is CASSKIGEMGSDTQYF. The CDR3 nucleotides are TGTGCCAGCAGCAAAATTGGAGAAATGGGGTCGGATACGCAGTATTTT.

The chain recombines TRBV19 with TRBJ1-5, with 7 bases lining up with TRBD1. The V gene's germline CDR1 is LNHDA and CDR2 SQIVND (reference sequence). The CDR3 consists of 16 residues. V trimming: 6 bases; J trimming: 4 bases; junction bases outside the gene matches: 12. CDR3 residues: CASRGGSGTLNQPQHF. The CDR3 bases are TGTGCCAGTAGAGGGGGCAGCGGAACGTTGAATCAGCCCCAGCATTTT.

This clonotype was found a few times. The chain links TRBV27 to TRBJ1-1, with TRBD1 matching over 9 bases. V lost 2 bases and J lost 4; bases outside the gene matches: 5. This CDR3 comprises 15 residues. Germline lookup yields CDR1 MNHEY and CDR2 SMNVEV (reference sequence). The CDR3 coding sequence is TGTGCCAGCAGTTTAAGAATGGGACAGGGCACTGAAGCTTTCTTT. This encodes CASSLRMGQGTEAFF.

The chain combines TRBV2 with TRBJ1-1; D is uncertain. This CDR3 contains 14 residues. CDR1 is SNHLY and CDR2 is FYNNEI in the germline V gene. Trimming removed 3 bases from V and 6 bases from J, with 14 bases in between. CDR3 region: CASSDPPDGPEAFF. The CDR3 DNA reads TGTGCCAGCAGTGACCCCCCGGACGGACCTGAAGCTTTCTTT.

V and J are TRBV11-3 and TRBJ2-5, with 8 nucleotides matching TRBD1. Germline V gives CDR1 SGHNT, CDR2 YENEEA. This CDR3 spans 15 amino acids. With V trimmed by 4 bases and J by 2 bases, 6 bases remained unmatched. For the CDR3, the DNA is TGTGCCAGCAGCTCAGGGGGACAGGCTCAAGAGACCCAGTACTTC. Translating gives CASSSGGQAQETQYF.

The chain is built from TRBV7-9 and TRBJ1-1, with D unclear. The CDR3 contains 13 residues. Germline-derived CDR1 and CDR2 are SEHNR and FQNEAQ (reference sequence). V was cut by 1 base and J by 10 bases, with 13 bases left in between. CDR3 in amino acids: CASSLVDHVGAFF. In nucleotides, the CDR3 is TGTGCCAGCAGCTTAGTGGACCACGTTGGAGCTTTCTTT.

This clonotype came up a few times. This chain uses TRBV10-3 with TRBJ1-1; D is uncertain. CDR3 length: 15 residues. The germline V gene has CDR1 ENHRY and CDR2 SYGVKD. Trimming shortened V by 0 bases and J by 0 bases, and 8 bases separated the two germline ends. The CDR3 region is CAISESTFMNTEAFF. CDR3 sequence (DNA): TGTGCCATCAGTGAGTCGACCTTTATGAACACTGAAGCTTTCTTT.

The chain employs TRBV7-2 and TRBJ1-3, with unresolved D. This CDR3 spans 12 amino acids. V lost 3 bases and J 2 bases, leaving 2 bases between the germline ends. Germline assignment: CDR1 SGHTA and CDR2 FQGNSA. CDR3 nucleotide sequence: TGTGCCAGCAGCTTTGCTGGAAACACCATATATTTT. As protein: CASSFAGNTIYF.

This clonotype turned up a few times. The V and J genes are TRBV7-2 and TRBJ1-5; D is possibly TRBD1 (5 bases). With 5 bases removed from V and 6 bases from J, the gap between germline ends came to 14 bases. The germline V gene has CDR1 SGHTA and CDR2 FQGNSA. CDR3 length: 14 amino acids. The CDR3 nucleotides are TGTGCCAGCAGCCCCGTGCCCGGGGGTCAGCCCCAGCATTTT. This translates into CASSPVPGGQPQHF.

This clonotype was recorded once. V is TRBV4-1 and J is TRBJ1-2, with D hard to call. Germline values: CDR1 MGHRA, CDR2 YSYEKL. V gave up 3 bases and J gave up 4 bases, with 21 bases separating them. The CDR3 spans 17 residues. The CDR3 sequence: CASSHDQRPTSVYGYTF. CDR3 in DNA: TGCGCCAGCAGCCATGACCAGAGACCTACTTCGGTCTATGGCTACACCTTC.

V and J are TRBV7-9 and TRBJ1-5; D not certain. The germline V and J ends were trimmed by 3 bases and 10 bases, with 10 bases remaining between them. The germline gives CDR1 SEHNR, CDR2 FQNEAQ (reference sequence). The CDR3 is made up of 12 amino acids. CDR3 bases: TGTGCCAGCAGCTTCAGCCTTCAACCCCAGCATTTT. Its protein product is CASSFSLQPQHF.

The chain is built from TRBV7-8 and TRBJ2-6, with 7 nucleotides matching TRBD1. CDR3 length: 19 amino acids. V lost 0 bases, J lost 3 bases, and 11 bases stayed unmatched. Germline-derived CDR1 and CDR2 are SGHVS and FQNEAQ. CDR3 sequence: CASSLARRQGIGGANVLTF. In DNA, the CDR3 is TGTGCCAGCAGCTTAGCGCGCCGACAGGGAATAGGTGGGGCCAACGTCCTGACTTTC.

Only a few counts were recorded for this clonotype. The chain employs TRBV20-1 and TRBJ2-3, with 8 bases identical to TRBD2. V lost 4 bases to trimming and J lost 0 bases; unmatched junction nucleotides: 12. Germline values: CDR1 DFQATT, CDR2 SNEGSKA (reference sequence). CDR3 length: 17 amino acids. DNA of the CDR3: TGCAGTGCTATTAAAAGGTGGCGGGGGGAGAGCACAGATACGCAGTATTTT. Translated, it gives CSAIKRWRGESTDTQYF.

This chain connects TRBV20-1 to TRBJ2-1, with 13 bases aligning to TRBD2. The CDR3 is made up of 16 amino acids. V shed 6 bases, J shed 3 bases, and the junction held 8 bases outside the gene matches. From germline, CDR1 is DFQATT and CDR2 SNEGSKA (reference sequence). The CDR3 nucleotides are TGCAGTGCCCGCCCCCGGACTAGCGGGAGCTACAATGAGCAGTTCTTC. It codes for CSARPRTSGSYNEQFF.

The J gene is TRBJ2-1, the V gene TRBV6-2 or TRBV6-3; D is perhaps TRBD1 (6 bases). Trimming removed 7 bases from V and 6 bases from J, with 19 bases in between. In germline, CDR1 is MNHEY, CDR2 SVGEGT. The CDR3 totals 15 residues. The CDR3 loop is CASTPPRGLGNEQFF. The CDR3 coding sequence is TGTGCCAGCACCCCGCCCAGGGGCCTCGGCAATGAGCAGTTCTTC.

The rearrangement links TRBV5-4 to TRBJ2-3; 14 nucleotides match TRBD2. Germline-derived CDR1 and CDR2 are SGHNT and YYREEE (reference sequence). CDR3 length: 16 amino acids. V lost 4 bases to trimming and J lost 1 base; unmatched junction nucleotides: 2. The CDR3 nucleotides are TGTGCCAGCAGCCCGGGACTAGCGGGGGGCACAGATACGCAGTATTTT. Encoded protein: CASSPGLAGGTDTQYF.

J is TRBJ2-3 and V is TRBV5-1; TRBD2 aligns across 9 bases. The CDR3 sequence is 16 residues long. The germline V gene has CDR1 SGHRS and CDR2 YFSETQ. Losses at the gene ends were 3 bases for V and 0 bases for J; bases not matched to a gene: 5. The chain's CDR3 is CASSWGLAASTDTQYF. The CDR3 DNA is TGCGCCAGCAGCTGGGGACTAGCAGCTAGCACAGATACGCAGTATTTT.

The rearrangement joins TRBV6-2 or TRBV6-3 to TRBJ1-1, with D tentatively TRBD1 (6 bases). This CDR3 spans 16 amino acids. CDR1 and CDR2 (germline): MNHEY, SVGEGT. Trimming removed 2 bases from V and 5 bases from J, with 18 bases in between. CDR3 sequence: CASSYGGTGRVTEAFF. The CDR3 bases are TGTGCCAGCAGTTACGGGGGCACAGGGCGGGTGACTGAAGCTTTCTTT.

The V call is TRBV27, the J call TRBJ1-4; 9 nucleotides line up with TRBD1. The J segment lost 8 bases and the V segment lost 8 bases, leaving 6 bases of the junction unmatched. Germline V gene data show CDR1 as MNHEY and CDR2 as SMNVEV (reference sequence). The CDR3 consists of 13 residues. CDR3 amino acids: CASGWTGDEKLFF. DNA for the CDR3: TGTGCCAGCGGCTGGACAGGGGACGAAAAACTGTTTTTT.

This clonotype was counted a single time. The chain combines TRBV9 with TRBJ1-2, with 7 bases fitting TRBD1. Germline CDR1 and CDR2: SGDLS and YYNGEE. The length of the CDR3 is 15 residues. Germline trimming cut 4 bases from V and 0 bases from J; bases unmatched to any gene: 6. The CDR3 loop is CASSSDQGANYGYTF. The CDR3, as DNA: TGTGCCAGCAGCTCAGATCAGGGGGCTAACTATGGCTACACCTTC.

CDR3 residues: CASSSGNTAYNSPLHF. DNA of the CDR3: TGTGCCAGCAGCTCAGGGAACACCGCCTATAATTCACCCCTCCACTTT. The J gene is TRBJ1-6, the V gene TRBV7-2; D is possibly TRBD1 (5 bases). Per the germline V gene, CDR1 is SGHTA and CDR2 is FQGNSA. There are 16 residues in the CDR3. V shed 4 bases and J shed 2 bases, with 12 bases lying between them.

The chain couples TRBV7-2 to TRBJ2-7; D may be TRBD1 (6 bases). CDR3 length equals 16 residues. With 0 bases removed from V and 2 bases from J, the gap between germline ends came to 14 bases. The V gene's germline CDR1 is SGHTA and CDR2 FQGNSA. In DNA, the CDR3 is TGTGCCAGCAGCTTAGCTCCCCCAGGGGCCGCCTACGAGCAGTACTTC. It codes for CASSLAPPGAAYEQYF.